This T cell receptor (beta chain) is from a study of a mutant IDH1 vaccine in newly diagnosed glioma. Time point: week 47, end of study. Mutant IDH1 20-mer peptide, at 300 ug, made up each vaccine dose, with topical imiquimod. Data came from immunoSEQ multiplex PCR; TCRdb stores just in-frame clones and leaves some out. Of about 60,000 clones listed, around 86% are singletons. On this clone: No antigen is known for it.

Germline CDR1 is MNHNS and CDR2 is SASEGT. The CDR3 is 12 amino acids. Trimming took 7 bases from V and 7 from J, leaving 11 bases between them. The chain combines TRBV6-1 with TRBJ1-5; D may be TRBD1 (5 bases). The TCR comes from a woman in her forties or fifties with glioma. Material: PBMCs, obtained from a glioma patient whose treatment included an IDH1 peptide vaccine. CDR3 sequence: CASNSRVQPQHF. The CDR3 coding sequence is TGTGCCAGCAACTCCAGGGTACAGCCCCAGCATTTT.